One sample yielded the 27 T cell receptor beta chains listed below, sequenced in a study of blood T cell repertoires in COVID-19. Sequencing used immunoSEQ multiplex PCR; TCRdb keeps in-frame clones, though not all of them. The table records 200,000 to 250,000 clones, just over 85% of them present only once. The sample consisted of peripheral blood. The receptor set was obtained from a man between 18 and 29 years old with active or convalescent COVID-19.

The chain joins TRBV3-1 (or the pseudogene TRBV3-2) to TRBJ1-6; no clear D gene. The CDR3 extends over 13 amino acids. Germline V gives CDR1 LGHDT, CDR2 YNNKEL (reference sequence). Trimming removed 2 bases from V and 11 bases from J, with 10 bases in between. The CDR3 nucleotides read TGTGCCAGCAGCCAACACCCGGCGGCACCCCTCCACTTT. It codes for CASSQHPAAPLHF.

J is TRBJ2-2 and V is TRBV13; 15 nucleotides align to TRBD2. This CDR3 comprises 20 residues. Germline lookup yields CDR1 PRHDT and CDR2 FYEKMQ (reference sequence). V was clipped by 5 bases and J by 3 bases; unmatched bases: 13. The CDR3 DNA reads as TGTGCCAGCAGCCCAAAAACTCCGGGACTAGCGGGAGGAGACACCGGGGAGCTGTTTTTT. This encodes CASSPKTPGLAGGDTGELFF.

The chain employs TRBV10-2 and TRBJ1-5; 7 bases align to TRBD1. The trim removed 6 bases at V and 3 bases at J, leaving 5 bases unmatched. The length of the CDR3 is 14 residues. CDR1 is WSHSY and CDR2 is SAAADI in the germline V gene. This CDR3 reads CASSQQGYNQPQHF. CDR3 nucleotides: TGCGCCAGCAGCCAACAGGGGTACAATCAGCCCCAGCATTTT.

This clone appeared a single time. The rearrangement joins TRBV12-1 to TRBJ2-1; the D call of TRBD2 is as the table states it, not checked on the DNA. TRBV12-1 is reported as a pseudogene. This CDR3 is 16 amino acids long. CDR3 coding DNA: TGTGCCAGCACCCTCAGGGGTAGCGGGAGTTACAATGAGCAGTTCTTC. Translated: CASTLRGSGSYNEQFF.

This rearrangement joins TRBV27 to TRBJ2-7; D possibly corresponds to TRBD2 (5 bases). V was pared by 3 bases and J by 0 bases, with 9 bases between. CDR3 length: 14 amino acids. The germline CDR1 and CDR2 sequences are MNHEY and SMNVEV (reference sequence). CDR3 in amino acids: CASSFSGSSYEQYF. In DNA form, the CDR3 reads TGTGCCAGCAGTTTTTCGGGAAGCTCCTACGAGCAGTACTTC.

This clone was picked up a small number of times. The J gene is TRBJ1-5, the V gene TRBV30; tentative D call: TRBD1 (5 bases). This CDR3 contains 15 residues. Trimming removed 0 bases from V and 0 bases from J, with 9 bases in between. Germline CDR1 GTSNPN, CDR2 SVGIG (reference sequence). CDR3 loop: CAWSVPGGSNQPQHF. CDR3 DNA sequence: TGTGCCTGGAGTGTACCGGGGGGTAGCAATCAGCCCCAGCATTTT.

V and J are TRBV28 and TRBJ2-2; D is unresolved. V lost 6 bases, J lost 3 bases, and 5 bases lay in between. From germline, CDR1 is MDHEN and CDR2 SYDVKM. The length of the CDR3 is 12 residues. CDR3 protein: CASRRDTGELFF. The CDR3 coding sequence is TGTGCCAGCAGGCGAGACACCGGGGAGCTGTTTTTT. The full variable domain, its missing parts supplied by reference TRBV28 and TRBJ2-2, is DVKVTQSSRYLVKRTGEKVFLECVQDMDHENMFWYRQDPGLGLRLIYFSYDVKMKEKGDIPEGYSVSREKKERFSLILESASTNQTSMYLCASRRDTGELFFGEGSRLTVL.

V usage is TRBV18 and J usage is TRBJ2-1; D not resolved. CDR1 KGHSH and CDR2 LQKENI come from the germline V gene. V was cut by 4 bases and J by 8 bases, with 12 bases left in between. The CDR3 is 13 residues long. CDR3 protein: CASSLLSSDEQFF. In DNA, the CDR3 is TGTGCCAGCTCACTACTTTCGTCCGATGAGCAGTTCTTC.

The chain links TRBV25-1 to TRBJ1-1, with a tentative D call TRBD1 (5 bases). Germline CDR1 reads MGHDK; CDR2 reads SYGVNS. The CDR3 extends over 14 amino acids. Trimming stripped 4 bases from V and 4 bases from J, with 13 bases between. The CDR3 protein is CASSVGRWGTEAFF. For the CDR3, the DNA is TGTGCCAGCAGTGTGGGGCGGTGGGGCACTGAAGCTTTCTTT.

V is TRBV18 and J is TRBJ1-1, with D maybe TRBD1 (5 bases). Germline lookup yields CDR1 KGHSH and CDR2 LQKENI. V gave up 3 bases and J gave up 2 bases, with 13 bases separating them. CDR3 length: 15 residues. The CDR3 nucleotides read TGTGCCAGCTCACCCTCCCCAGGGCTTAACACTGAAGCTTTCTTT. Its translation is CASSPSPGLNTEAFF.

The genes are TRBV19 and TRBJ1-5; 9 bases are a match to TRBD1. The CDR3 runs 17 residues. The V segment lost 0 bases and the J segment 4 bases; nucleotides outside the gene matches: 7. Germline loops: CDR1 LNHDA, CDR2 SQIVND (reference sequence). Written as DNA, the CDR3 is TGTGCCAGTAGTATAGATGCGACCGGGACAGGGAATCAGCCCCAGCATTTT. Translating it yields CASSIDATGTGNQPQHF.

This rearrangement joins TRBV2 to TRBJ1-2, with 12 bases matching TRBD1. The CDR3 spans 13 residues. J was trimmed by 8 bases and V by 7 bases; bases with no gene match: 5. CDR1 and CDR2 from the germline V gene are SNHLY and FYNNEI. The CDR3, as DNA: TGTGCCAGCACCGGGACAGGGGGCTCGGGCTACACCTTC. This codes for CASTGTGGSGYTF.

This clone was detected a few times. CDR3 coding DNA: TGTGCCAGCAGCTTAGGCGGTATGAACACTGAAGCTTTCTTT. Its protein product is CASSLGGMNTEAFF. This rearrangement joins TRBV7-8 to TRBJ1-1; D gene unclear. CDR1 is SGHVS and CDR2 is FQNEAQ in the germline V gene. This CDR3 has 14 residues. The V gene lost 1 base and the J gene lost 0 bases, with 6 bases spanning the gap.

The V gene is TRBV28, the J gene TRBJ2-1; tentative D call: TRBD2 (5 bases). The CDR3 is made up of 14 amino acids. Germline V gives CDR1 MDHEN, CDR2 SYDVKM. V was trimmed by 4 bases and J by 7 bases, leaving 14 bases between them. The chain's CDR3 is CASSSRTGSNEQFF. CDR3 in DNA: TGTGCCAGCAGTTCTCGAACGGGGTCTAATGAGCAGTTCTTC. Looking up the rest from reference TRBV28 and TRBJ2-1 gives the full variable domain: DVKVTQSSRYLVKRTGEKVFLECVQDMDHENMFWYRQDPGLGLRLIYFSYDVKMKEKGDIPEGYSVSREKKERFSLILESASTNQTSMYLCASSSRTGSNEQFFGPGTRLTVL.

The genes are TRBV30 and TRBJ2-7, with TRBD1 matching 10 bases. There are 15 residues in the CDR3. From germline, CDR1 is GTSNPN and CDR2 SVGIG (reference sequence). J gave up 5 bases and V 2 bases, and 9 bases lay outside the gene matches. The CDR3: CAWSSPGTGVDEQYF. The CDR3, as DNA: TGTGCCTGGAGTTCACCCGGGACAGGGGTGGACGAGCAGTACTTC.

The J gene is TRBJ1-5, the V gene TRBV28; weak D call: TRBD1 (5 bases). Germline V lookup: CDR1 MDHEN, CDR2 SYDVKM. The CDR3 totals 15 residues. Trimming pared 3 bases from V and 5 bases from J, leaving 14 bases between. The CDR3 nucleotides are TGTGCCAGCAGTTTTAGCCCCACAGGTCATCAGCCCCAGCATTTT. This encodes CASSFSPTGHQPQHF.

The chain has TRBV10-2 and TRBJ1-5; D is possibly TRBD1 (5 bases). This CDR3 has 14 residues. V gave up 2 bases and J gave up 7 bases, with 12 bases separating them. Germline V gives CDR1 WSHSY, CDR2 SAAADI. The CDR3 reads CASSETGGGQPQHF. CDR3 sequence (DNA): TGCGCCAGCAGTGAGACTGGGGGGGGGCAGCCCCAGCATTTT.

The rearrangement joins TRBV4-1 to TRBJ2-7, with D possibly TRBD1 on 5 matching bases. Germline loops: CDR1 MGHRA, CDR2 YSYEKL. Between the trimmed V and J ends, which lost 1 base and 6 bases, there was a span of 10 bases. The CDR3 has 13 amino acids. CDR3 amino acids: CASSQVRGSEQYF. In nucleotides, the CDR3 is TGCGCCAGCAGCCAAGTAAGGGGTTCCGAGCAGTACTTC.

The J gene is TRBJ2-1, the V gene TRBV9; the match to TRBD2 covers 15 bases. The CDR3 is 18 amino acids. The germline V gene has CDR1 SGDLS and CDR2 YYNGEE. The trim removed 4 bases at V and 7 bases at J, leaving 12 bases unmatched. CDR3 DNA: TGTGCCAGCAGCCCCCGGAGCCCCGGACTAGCGGGAGGGAATGAGCAGTTCTTC. Translated, it gives CASSPRSPGLAGGNEQFF.

V usage is TRBV18 and J usage is TRBJ2-6; 7 bases align to TRBD1. The trim removed 3 bases at V and 0 bases at J, leaving 11 bases unmatched. CDR1 and CDR2 (germline): KGHSH, LQKENI. This CDR3 is built from 19 residues. The CDR3 DNA is TGTGCCAGCTCACCCATTGAGGGGACAGTCCCCTCTGGGGCCAACGTCCTGACTTTC. Its translation is CASSPIEGTVPSGANVLTF.

The chain joins TRBV5-8 to TRBJ1-1; possible D gene TRBD1, 5 bases. Germline-derived CDR1 and CDR2 are SGHTS and YDEGEE. The CDR3 sequence is 13 residues long. Trimming pared 4 bases from V and 5 bases from J, leaving 12 bases between. The CDR3 coding sequence is TGTGCCAGCAGCGTGGCCCCAGGGACTGAAGCTTTCTTT. It specifies CASSVAPGTEAFF.

Here the CDR3 reads CASTPGRSSEAFF. For the CDR3, the DNA is TGTGCCAGTACGCCCGGGAGAAGCAGTGAAGCTTTCTTT. The genes are TRBV19 and TRBJ1-1, with D unclear. V was clipped by 7 bases and J by 7 bases, with 16 bases between them. Germline V gene data show CDR1 as LNHDA and CDR2 as SQIVND (reference sequence). The length of the CDR3 is 13 residues. The full variable domain, rest sourced from reference TRBV19 and TRBJ1-1, is DGGITQSPKYLFRKEGQNVTLSCEQNLNHDAMYWYRQDPGQGLRLIYYSQIVNDFQKGDIAEGYSVSREKKESFPLTVTSAQKNPTAFYLCASTPGRSSEAFFGQGTRLTVV.

The genes are TRBV7-2 and TRBJ1-4; 11 bases fit TRBD1. The germline V gene encodes CDR1 SGHTA and CDR2 FQGNSA. There are 14 residues in the CDR3. J gave up 7 bases and V 5 bases, and 3 bases lay outside the gene matches. DNA for the CDR3: TGTGCCAGCAGCCGGACAGGGGGCCTTGAAAAACTGTTTTTT. Protein product: CASSRTGGLEKLFF.

This clone was seen a single time. V usage is TRBV6-8 and J usage is TRBJ1-5, with TRBD1 identical over 9 bases. The junction had 2 bases not matched to a gene; V was cut back by 2 bases and J by 0 bases. CDR1 and CDR2 from the germline V gene are MNHGY and SAAAGT. The CDR3 is 16 amino acids. Here the CDR3 reads CASSYRQGDSNQPQHF. CDR3 DNA sequence: TGTGCCAGCAGTTACAGACAGGGGGATAGCAATCAGCCCCAGCATTTT.

The chain uses TRBV10-3 and TRBJ1-1; D ambiguous. Germline V gives CDR1 ENHRY, CDR2 SYGVKD. The CDR3 length is 13 residues. Trimming stripped 8 bases from V and 1 base from J, with 11 bases between. CDR3 DNA: TGTGCCATCGGCGTAACAGAGAACACTGAAGCTTTCTTT. It is translated as CAIGVTENTEAFF.

The gene calls are TRBV28 and TRBJ2-7; 13 bases line up with TRBD2. The CDR3 is made up of 15 amino acids. Germline CDR1 is MDHEN and CDR2 is SYDVKM. The V segment lost 6 bases and the J segment 4 bases; nucleotides outside the gene matches: 6. CDR3 in amino acids: CASSLSGLAGYEQYF. The CDR3 DNA reads as TGTGCCAGCAGCCTGTCGGGACTAGCGGGGTACGAGCAGTACTTC.

This clone has just a few counts. Within the sample, other DNA sequences also encode this same CDR3. This chain uses TRBV5-4 with TRBJ1-1; 7 nucleotides align to TRBD1. V was clipped by 0 bases and J by 1 base; unmatched bases: 6. Germline-derived CDR1 and CDR2 are SGHNT and YYREEE (reference sequence). CDR3 length: 16 residues. The CDR3 spells CASSLAKGAKNTEAFF. DNA of the CDR3: TGTGCCAGCAGCTTGGCAAAGGGGGCCAAGAACACTGAAGCTTTCTTT.